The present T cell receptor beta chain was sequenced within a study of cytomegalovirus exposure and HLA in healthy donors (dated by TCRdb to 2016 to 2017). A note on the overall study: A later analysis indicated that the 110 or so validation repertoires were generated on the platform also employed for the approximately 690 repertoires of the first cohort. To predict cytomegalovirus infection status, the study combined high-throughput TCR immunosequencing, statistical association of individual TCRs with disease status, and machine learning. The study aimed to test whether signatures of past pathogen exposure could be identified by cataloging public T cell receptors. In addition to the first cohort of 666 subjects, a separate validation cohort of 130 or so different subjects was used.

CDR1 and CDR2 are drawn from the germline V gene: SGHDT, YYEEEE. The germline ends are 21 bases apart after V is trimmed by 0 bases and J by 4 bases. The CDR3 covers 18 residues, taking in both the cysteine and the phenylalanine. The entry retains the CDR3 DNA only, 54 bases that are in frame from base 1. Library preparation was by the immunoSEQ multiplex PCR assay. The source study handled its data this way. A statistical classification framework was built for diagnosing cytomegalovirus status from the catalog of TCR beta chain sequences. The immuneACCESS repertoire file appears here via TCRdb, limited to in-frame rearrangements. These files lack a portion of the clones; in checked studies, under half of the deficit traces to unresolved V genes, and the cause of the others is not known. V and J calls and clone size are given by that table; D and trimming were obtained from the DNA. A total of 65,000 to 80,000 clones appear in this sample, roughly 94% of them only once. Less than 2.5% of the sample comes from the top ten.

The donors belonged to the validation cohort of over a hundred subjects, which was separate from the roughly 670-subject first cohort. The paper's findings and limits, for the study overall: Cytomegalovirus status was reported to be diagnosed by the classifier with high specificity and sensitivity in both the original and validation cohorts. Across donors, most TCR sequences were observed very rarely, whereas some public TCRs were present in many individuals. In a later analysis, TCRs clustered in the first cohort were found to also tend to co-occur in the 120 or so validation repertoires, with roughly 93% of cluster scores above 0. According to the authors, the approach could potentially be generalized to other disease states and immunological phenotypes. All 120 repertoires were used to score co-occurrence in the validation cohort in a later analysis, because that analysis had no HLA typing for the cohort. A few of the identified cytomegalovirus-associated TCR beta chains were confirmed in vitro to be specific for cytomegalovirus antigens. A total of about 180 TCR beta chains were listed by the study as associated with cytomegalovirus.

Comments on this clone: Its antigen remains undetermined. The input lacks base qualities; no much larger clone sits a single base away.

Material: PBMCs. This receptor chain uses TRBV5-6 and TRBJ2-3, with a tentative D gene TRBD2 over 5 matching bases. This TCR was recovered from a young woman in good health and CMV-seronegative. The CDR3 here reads CASSLVFPDLGGPDTQYF. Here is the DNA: TGTGCCAGCAGCTTGGTTTTCCCGGACTTAGGAGGTCCAGATACGCAGTATTTT.